A single T cell receptor (beta chain) is shown here with its context. The clone's antigen remains unknown. Nothing much larger sits one base from this clone, and base qualities are not available. The CDR3 contains 14 residues, cysteine and phenylalanine counted. Of all the DNA, just the CDR3 is kept, 42 bases in frame from base 1. The junction carries 8 bases between V and J, which are trimmed by 1 base and 0 bases respectively. CDR1 and CDR2 are drawn from the germline V gene (reference sequence): SGHKS, YYEKEE. This sample stems from a study of blood T cell repertoires in COVID-19 (dated by TCRdb to the early 2020s). With regard to the full study: Collaborator samples came from the United States, Italy and Spain and covered acute and convalescent phases of COVID-19. The prospective study material was composed of cDNA or gDNA derived from T cells, B-cell-depleted T cells, or PBMCs. Subjects who had been exposed to COVID-19, were actively infected with it, or had recovered from it provided the deeply sampled blood TCRbeta repertoires that made up the dataset. The repertoires were released in a freely available public database meant as a resource for research on the immune response to SARS-CoV-2. The samples were drawn from the first 160 participants of the ongoing ImmuneRACE study and from some 1,300 subjects provided by 6 global collaborators. The sample metadata nearly always contained a de-identified subject ID, COVID-19 status, age in years and sex. Where available, HLA class I and class II types were obtained from metadata supplied by the sample provider rather than from assay-based typing.

Study-level results and caveats: The amount of clinical and demographic metadata varied by source and participant and was provided uncurated.

Collaborating institutions collected whole blood in K2EDTA tubes following their own protocols. For TCRbeta analysis, collaborators shipped samples as frozen whole blood, isolated PBMCs, or DNA extracted from either of those sample types. TCRbeta CDR3 regions were amplified from genomic DNA using the immunoSEQ Assay, a bias-controlled multiplex PCR. For the original study's pipeline: The number of nucleated cells in each sample was estimated by amplification of reference gene primers within the assay. To quantify the absolute abundance of each unique TCRbeta CDR3 rearrangement, sequence reads were collapsed and filtered. For each sample, productive Simpson clonality was calculated as the square root of Simpson's diversity index across productive rearrangements. What TCRdb holds here is the immuneACCESS table cut down to in-frame rearrangements. Part of the clones is not present; checked against another copy, under half of the missing clones reflect an unresolved V gene, and the others are unexplained. V and J calls and clone size are as listed in that table; D and trimming were resolved from the DNA. This sample has about 210,000 clones in its table, and approximately 90% of those were observed once. The ten largest clones add up to around 1.2% of the sample.

This TCR came from a man aged 30-40 years with acute or convalescent COVID-19. The sequenced material came from peripheral blood. The chain joins TRBV5-5 to TRBJ2-7, with no confident D gene call. The nucleotide sequence reads TGTGCCAGCAGCTTGAACAGAATCTCCTACGAGCAGTACTTC. Translated, this gives CASSLNRISYEQYF. Full variable domain (CDR3 extended with the reference TRBV5-5 and TRBJ2-7 proteins): DAGVTQSPTHLIKTRGQQVTLRCSPISGHKSVSWYQQVLGQGPQFIFQYYEKEERGRGNFPDRFSARQFPNYSSELNVNALLLGDSALYLCASSLNRISYEQYFGPGTRLTVT.